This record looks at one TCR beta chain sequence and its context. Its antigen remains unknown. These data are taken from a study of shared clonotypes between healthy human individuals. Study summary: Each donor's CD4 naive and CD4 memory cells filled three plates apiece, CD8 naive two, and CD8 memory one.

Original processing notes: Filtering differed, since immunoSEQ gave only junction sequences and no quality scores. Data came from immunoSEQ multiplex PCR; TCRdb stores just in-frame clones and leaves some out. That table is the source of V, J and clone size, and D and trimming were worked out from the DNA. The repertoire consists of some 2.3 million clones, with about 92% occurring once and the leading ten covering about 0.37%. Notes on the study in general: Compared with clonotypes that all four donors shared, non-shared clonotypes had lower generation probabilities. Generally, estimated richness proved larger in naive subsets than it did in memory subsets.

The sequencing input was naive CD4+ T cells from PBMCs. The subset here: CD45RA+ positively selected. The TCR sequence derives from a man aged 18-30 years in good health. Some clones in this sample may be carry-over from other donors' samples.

The CDR3 is CAVKGSYNEQFF. DNA of the CDR3: TGTGCCGTCAAGGGGAGCTACAATGAGCAGTTCTTC. The J gene is TRBJ2-1, the V gene TRBV6-5; D assignment may be TRBD1 or TRBD2 (5 bases each). Germline V gives CDR1 MNHEY, CDR2 SVGAGI. V dropped 11 bases and J dropped 3 bases, with 11 bases sitting between them. This CDR3 comprises 12 residues.